This T cell receptor beta chain was captured in a study of beta chain features in type 1 diabetes (dated by TCRdb to 2016 to 2019). Regarding the research as a whole: Mean age, gender distribution, total cell number and subset yield were not different between patients and healthy donors. Naive and central memory subsets were obtained from all 30 or so donors, but regulatory and stem cell-like memory subsets were isolated from only 8 patients and about 8 healthy donors. A total of about 100,000,000 sorted cells were examined across all samples, and RNA yield correlated strongly with the number of cells per subset. In the study, TCRB repertoires of sorted circulating CD4+ T cell subsets from recently diagnosed type 1 diabetes patients were compared with those of matched healthy donors.

The junction shows trimming of 5 bases on V and 0 bases on J, plus 13 bases between the germline ends. The CDR3 holds 15 amino acids from the cysteine to the phenylalanine. Left in the record is the CDR3 DNA by itself, 45 bases read in frame from the first base. CDR1 and CDR2 are drawn from the germline V gene: SGHAT, FQNNGV. Each donor gave one peripheral blood draw, averaging roughly 100 mL, which was collected into heparinised tubes. Using a panel that included CD45RO, CCR7, CD25, CD127, CD95 and CD27, naive, central memory, regulatory and stem cell-like memory CD4+ T cells were sorted on a BD FACSAria II. Every sorted population had a purity above 95%. PBMCs were separated immediately by Lymphoprep density gradient centrifugation and were stained directly, without being cultured. So that batch effects would be minimized, each experiment stained and sorted samples in pairs, pairing one healthy donor with one patient.

The High Capacity cDNA Reverse Transcription Kit was used to reverse transcribe all of the isolated RNA, meaning that expressed TCRB transcripts were what got sequenced. Deep immunoSEQ sequencing was applied to naive, central memory and regulatory T cell samples, giving an average of roughly 3.3 million total reads per sample. Sorted cells were lysed in RLT buffer and RNA was extracted with DNase-treated RNeasy Micro or Mini kits, depending on cell number. To prevent cross-contamination, every cell subset was processed on its own, while patient and healthy donor samples were processed together. The immunoSEQ multiplex PCR was used to amplify TCRB sequences from cDNA, generating 87-bp fragments that spanned the CDR3 region. The amplicons were sequenced using the Illumina HiSeq platform. On the study's bioinformatics: Synthetic template baselines were used to correct PCR bias computationally, reads within Hamming distance 2 were collapsed, and singletons that could not be merged were discarded. Reads were aligned to IMGT to assign V, D and J genes, CDR3 length, and insertions or deletions at six rearrangement sites. Within each subset, clonotype counts were normalized to the number of sorted cells before true diversity and Gini coefficients were calculated with the tcR R package. The overlap coefficient, calculated on TCRB nucleotide sequences, was used to measure repertoire sharing. TCRdb limited this immuneACCESS table to in-frame rearrangements with V and J called. A share of clones is missing; checked studies link under half to unresolved V genes, and the rest is unexplained. The V and J calls and clone size were taken over from that table, and D and trimming were inferred from the DNA. For this sample the table gives some 160,000 clones, of which about 10% were detected only once. Jointly, the top ten make up about 0.65% of the sample.

The study at large found these results: Shorter templates might be favored by PCR, yet because patient and control samples were amplified and corrected together, any such skew would affect both groups equally. Because small numbers of individuals were included in the HLA sub-analyses, any influence of HLA type on TCRB rearrangement was left unresolved. The naive, central memory and regulatory TCRB repertoires appeared to resemble one another more closely among patients than among healthy donors. In all four CD4+ subsets, TCRB CDR3 length was moderately but significantly shorter in type 1 diabetes patients. Because cDNA was sequenced instead of genomic DNA, highly expressing activated cells could be over-represented, though the groups showed no difference in activation or CD3 levels. Patients with type 1 diabetes made fewer insertions and deleted more nucleotides at VDJ recombination sites, implying thymic rearrangement abnormalities.

About this clone itself: Its recognized antigen is unknown. There are no base qualities to consult, and no much larger clone falls within one base.

The TCR originated in a woman aged 25 to 45 with type 1 diabetes. The rearranged segments are TRBV11-2 and TRBJ1-2, with TRBD1 tentatively as D gene (5 bases match). Sample: central memory CD4+ T cells from blood. The CDR3 region has the sequence CASSPGGTSNYGYTF. The DNA sequence is as follows: TGTGCCAGCAGCCCCGGGGGGACCTCTAACTATGGCTACACCTTC.